This TCR beta chain was identified in a study of low-dose radiotherapy and immunotherapy resistance in tumors. Study information: A total of 13 Gy over 26 weeks was given to Cohort 2 as 1 Gy per fraction every two weeks.

Stated time point: after trial treatment. Treatment specified: LDRT plus nivolumab, ipilimumab, low-dose cyclophosphamide and aspirin (RACIN trial). The CDR3 is 14 residues long. Between the trimmed V and J ends, which lost 6 bases and 9 bases, there was a span of 18 bases. TRAV- and TRBV-specific primers, spanning alpha and beta chains, primed first-strand cDNA. The TCRs were subjected to amplification over about 19 PCR cycles employing a constant-region primer in conjunction with a V-primer adapter. TCRdb re-called the reads with MiXCR, one entry per CDR3 protein. The data show around 33,000 distinct CDR3 sequences, under 55% seen once.

This TCR derives from a male donor with gallbladder cancer. The chain couples TRBV12-3 or TRBV12-4 to TRBJ1-3, with a weak D call TRBD1 (6 bases). The sequencing here drew on PBMCs, taken after low-dose radiotherapy plus immunotherapy. In DNA, the CDR3 is TGTGCCAGCAGAGCGGGGGCAGGGGTTGTCACCATATATTTT. It specifies CASRAGAGVVTIYF.